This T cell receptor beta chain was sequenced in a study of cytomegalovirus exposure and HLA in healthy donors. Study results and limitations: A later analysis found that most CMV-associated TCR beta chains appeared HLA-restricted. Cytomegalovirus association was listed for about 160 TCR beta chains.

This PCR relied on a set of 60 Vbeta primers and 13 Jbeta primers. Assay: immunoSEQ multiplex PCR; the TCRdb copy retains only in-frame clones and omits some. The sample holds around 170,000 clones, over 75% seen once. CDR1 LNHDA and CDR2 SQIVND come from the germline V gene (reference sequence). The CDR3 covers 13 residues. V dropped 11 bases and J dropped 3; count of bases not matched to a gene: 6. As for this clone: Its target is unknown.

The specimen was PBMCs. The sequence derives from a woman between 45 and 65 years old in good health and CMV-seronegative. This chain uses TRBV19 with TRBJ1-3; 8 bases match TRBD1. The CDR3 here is CASTRGLGNTIYF. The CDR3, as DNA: TGTGCCTCTACCAGGGGGCTTGGAAACACCATATATTTT.